Listed here are 2 T cell receptor beta chains from one sample, sequenced in a study of control samples from healthy donors and cancer patients. Sequenced by immunoSEQ multiplex PCR; TCRdb stores in-frame clones only, minus some. The data contain under 150,000 clones, roughly nine tenths of them singletons. Sequencing was done on a sample of blood. These TCRs come from a woman aged 25 to 39 in good health.

The chain combines TRBV19 with TRBJ2-1, with D unclear. The CDR3 is made up of 18 amino acids. Trimming took off 5 bases at V and 2 bases at J, with 22 bases between the two ends. Looked up from germline, CDR1 is LNHDA and CDR2 is SQIVND (reference sequence). For the CDR3, the DNA is TGTGCCAGTAGTCCCCCGCGCGCGACAAGCTTGACCTACAATGAGCAGTTCTTC. Translation gives CASSPPRATSLTYNEQFF.

With respect to this clone: The sample has other DNA sequences that encode this CDR3 too. The chain joins TRBV12-3 or TRBV12-4 to TRBJ1-1; no definite D call. CDR3 length equals 13 residues. Trimming took off 1 base at V and 1 base at J, with 4 bases between the two ends. CDR3 sequence (DNA): TGTGCCAGCAGTTTAGGCGGGAACACTGAAGCTTTCTTT. As protein: CASSLGGNTEAFF.